This T cell receptor (beta chain) was captured by sequencing in a study of blood T cells in healthy people across ages. Extracted total RNA amounted to at least 5.5 micrograms for each sample. PCR was performed a second time for roughly 7 to 12 cycles using a sample-barcoded 5' primer and a J-beta primer mix. Every cDNA molecule bore a tag from a template-switch adaptor containing 12 random nucleotides. TCRdb used MiXCR to reprocess the 5' RACE reads, holding one entry per CDR3 protein. This sample has about 1.8 million distinct CDR3 sequences, with around half found just once. The germline CDR1 and CDR2 sequences are SEHNR and FQNEAQ (reference sequence). The CDR3 runs to 17 residues. The V gene end was trimmed by 5 bases and the J gene end by 1 base; junction bases not matched to a gene: 13.

The sequence came from a woman aged 40-49 years in good health. The V call is TRBV7-9, the J call TRBJ2-5, with TRBD1 matching 7 bases. Sequenced material: blood. The CDR3 sequence: CASSLGPYRDSQETQYF. The CDR3, as DNA: TGTGCCAGCAGCCTTGGGCCATACCGGGACAGCCAAGAGACCCAGTACTTC.